This TCR beta chain originates from a study of blood T cell repertoires in COVID-19. The CDR3 sequence is 15 residues long. The ends were cut back, 11 bases at V and 7 bases at J, with 24 bases in the middle. The germline CDR1 and CDR2 sequences are MDHEN and SYDVKM. Method: immunoSEQ multiplex PCR; TCRdb's copy keeps in-frame clones and lacks some. The sample records 300,000 to 400,000 clones, around 91% being singletons. V gene TRBV28 combines with J gene TRBJ2-1, with D possibly TRBD1 on 8 matching bases. This sequence was found in a young man who had recovered from COVID-19. Sequenced material: PBMCs or T cells enriched from blood (not recorded which). The CDR3 region is CAVSGGGQAKNEQFF. The CDR3 nucleotides read TGTGCCGTCAGTGGGGGGGGACAGGCGAAGAATGAGCAGTTCTTC.